The entry below describes one TCR beta chain. Which antigen it targets is not known. Base qualities are not provided; no much larger clone lies one nucleotide away. Trimming leaves V shorter by 0 bases and J shorter by 6 bases, with the junction holding 6 bases beyond the gene matches. CDR1 and CDR2 are read off the germline V gene as SGDLS and YYNGEE. The CDR3 has 17 amino acids, counting the end cysteine and phenylalanine. Only the CDR3 region is kept as DNA, spanning 51 bases read in frame from base 1. These data originate in a study of shared clonotypes between healthy human individuals (dated by TCRdb to about 2020). Turning to the overall study: The cohort comprised a couple of women and a few men aged 18 to 49 years. Per donor, three plates each were used for CD4 naive and CD4 memory, two for CD8 naive, and one for CD8 memory. Blood TCR repertoires of several healthy adults were deeply sequenced to estimate repertoire size and the extent of clonotype sharing between individuals. To increase sequencing depth and limit assay-specific biases, different laboratories used diverse techniques to prepare libraries and sequence TCR repertoires. Per donor, leukapheresis produced somewhere between about 0.94 and 9.5 billion PBMCs. Beyond this particular receptor, the publication reports: Pairwise subsampling indicated that sequencing depth was expected to affect the degree of clonotype sharing among donors. Naive subsets generally had larger estimated clonotype richness than memory subsets did. When several donors were compared, the shared fraction of clonotypes was about 5% for naive CD4, less than 4% for naive CD8, about 2.5% for memory CD4, and 0.4% for memory CD8. Incomplete sequencing was indicated by rarefaction of sorted-subset datasets, despite the large sequencing depth. Sampling was restricted to blood, and TCR repertoires in tissues likely differ from the TCR repertoires found in blood. Higher generation probabilities were observed for clonotypes shared by all four sorted-subset donors than for non-shared clonotypes. The genetic and exposure-history diversity represented was limited by the small number of donors.

Healthy HIV-negative adults with no recently reported acute infections or vaccinations were included as donors. All donors were Caucasian adults living in Nashville, Tennessee, USA. Magnetic negative selection was used to enrich CD4+ T cells, after which naive cells were positively selected on CD45RA and the negative fraction became the memory subset. Blood was collected by leukapheresis, and PBMCs were isolated by Ficoll-Histopaque density gradient centrifugation and then cryopreserved in liquid nitrogen vapor phase. Analytical flow cytometry was used to check the purity and quantity of every magnetically sorted T cell population. Each sorted fraction had its genomic DNA isolated and then quantified by UV absorbance on a Nanodrop 2000c. Using the deep immunoSEQ assay, multiplex PCR amplified TCR CDR3 regions from genomic DNA. Extracted genomic DNA from each cell subset was spread evenly across all wells of several immunoSEQ 96-well plates, with each plate serving as a replicate. For sorted subsets, approximately 0.2 ug of genomic DNA, equivalent to roughly 30,000 T cell genomes, went into each replicate PCR. The purified libraries were quantified using a Qubit 3.0 fluorometer, sized with a Bioanalyzer 2100, and then quantified again using the KAPA Library Quantification kit. Every immunoSEQ 96-well plate was sequenced on a separate single-read 150-cycle Illumina NextSeq 550 flow cell. The paper's processing steps were these. Because the immunoSEQ output included only junctional sequences and no quality scores, the filtering could not be the same as the filtering used for full-length reads. Sequences were annotated with PyIR, a Python wrapper for IgBLAST v1.9, using IMGT germline references to assign V/J genes and CDR3. Any read was removed if the V/J assignment was weak (E-value above 1e-6), the CDR3 was missing, or the read contained stop codons, out-of-frame junctions, or ambiguous translated residues. V3J clonotypes were defined as sequences sharing an identical inferred V gene, J gene, and CDR3 amino acid sequence. Percentage overlap between repertoires was calculated by dividing the number of shared unique clonotypes by the size of the smaller repertoire. Repertoire richness was assessed with RTK rarefaction, the Chao1 estimator, and Recon v2.1 estimates of unobserved clonotypes. Generation probabilities were computed with OLGA for all TCRbeta clonotypes obtained by the gDNA method from several donors. TCRdb limited this immuneACCESS table to in-frame rearrangements with V and J called. A share of clones is missing; checked studies link under half to unresolved V genes, and the rest is unexplained. That table supplies the V and J calls and clone size; D and trimming were determined from the DNA. In all, the sample holds roughly 170,000 clones, and 66% of those were seen once. The ten largest clones add up to roughly 10% of the sample.

The chain is encoded by TRBV9 joined to TRBJ1-4, with 12 bases matching TRBD1. This sequence originates from a man younger than 40 in good health. Source material: memory CD4+ T cells sorted from blood. Read against the paper, the sample's cell subset or site label means: CD45RA-negative fraction. The sequenced DNA: TGTGCCAGCAGCGTAGAGGGGACAGGGGGCGCCGATGAAAAACTGTTTTTT. Translated, it reads CASSVEGTGGADEKLFF.